Each of the 22 T cell receptor beta chains below was sequenced from the same sample in a study of cytotoxic CD8 clonotypes in ibrutinib-treated CLL (dated by TCRdb to the early 2020s). The library relied on the immunoSEQ multiplex PCR assay. TCRdb holds this immuneACCESS table with in-frame rearrangements only. Some clones are missing; in checked studies, unresolved V genes explain under half, and the rest has no known cause. The sample yields more than 200,000 clones; 70% were counted once. The top ten clonotypes cover 15% of the sample. The sample's time point label, decoded: 20 to 25 months on ibrutinib. Sequencing used PBMCs, obtained after 24 months of ibrutinib treatment. These TCRs come from a human donor with chronic lymphocytic leukemia.

The chain joins TRBV7-8 to TRBJ2-7, with D hard to call. Germline V gene sequence: CDR1 SGHVS, CDR2 FQNEAQ. The CDR3 length is 12 residues. V was shortened by 5 bases and J by 2 bases, with 7 bases between the two germline ends. The CDR3 DNA is TGTGCCAGCAGCCCGGACCCCTACGAGCAGTACTTC. This sequence encodes CASSPDPYEQYF.

Here the CDR3 reads CASSPWDTDTQYF. DNA for the CDR3: TGTGCCAGCAGCCCGTGGGACACAGATACGCAGTATTTT. This chain links TRBV7-3 with TRBJ2-3, with D hard to call. Germline V gene data show CDR1 as SGHTA and CDR2 as FQGTGA. This CDR3 is 13 amino acids long. V lost 5 bases, J lost 2 bases, and 8 bases lay in between.

The chain links TRBV7-9 to TRBJ2-7; D is unclear. This CDR3 has 15 residues. The germline CDR1 and CDR2 sequences are SEHNR and FQNEAQ (reference sequence). Trimming left V 4 bases short and J 5 bases short, with 18 bases between. In nucleotides, the CDR3 is TGTGCCAGCAGCTCCCTGGTAATCAACCTTCACGAGCAGTACTTC. Amino acids: CASSSLVINLHEQYF.

This clone was seen only a few times. The V and J genes are TRBV11-2 and TRBJ1-5; TRBD1 matches 7 bases. The CDR3 consists of 15 residues. V was clipped by 4 bases and J by 1 base; unmatched bases: 4. From germline, CDR1 is SGHAT and CDR2 FQNNGV. CDR3 nucleotide sequence: TGTGCCAGCAGCTATGAGGGGGCCAGCAATCAGCCCCAGCATTTT. It specifies CASSYEGASNQPQHF.

Here the CDR3 reads CASSPTTLNEQFF. CDR3 sequence (DNA): TGTGCCAGCAGCCCAACAACTCTCAATGAGCAGTTCTTC. V usage is TRBV5-4 and J usage is TRBJ2-1; D gene uncertain. The CDR3 has 13 residues. Trimming shortened V by 4 bases and J by 6 bases, and 11 bases separated the two germline ends. Germline V gives CDR1 SGHNT, CDR2 YYREEE (reference sequence).

V is TRBV9 and J is TRBJ2-3; D uncertain. The CDR3 is 12 residues long. With 3 bases removed from V and 5 bases from J, the gap between germline ends came to 7 bases. Germline CDR1 SGDLS, CDR2 YYNGEE. In nucleotides, the CDR3 is TGTGCCAGCAGCGCATCTCGAGATACGCAGTATTTT. Protein sequence: CASSASRDTQYF.

The chain links TRBV11-2 to TRBJ2-1; possible D gene TRBD2, 5 bases. The V end was cut by 6 bases, the J end by 3 bases, with 15 bases between. The V gene's germline CDR1 is SGHAT and CDR2 FQNNGV. CDR3 length: 15 amino acids. CDR3 DNA sequence: TGTGCCAGCAGTGCCCTTATCGCGGGCTACAATGAGCAGTTCTTC. Protein sequence: CASSALIAGYNEQFF.

This clone was found once. J is TRBJ2-3 and V is TRBV5-6; 8 bases are shared with TRBD1. This CDR3 region has 14 residues. With V trimmed by 2 bases and J by 3 bases, 2 bases remained unmatched. Germline V lookup: CDR1 SGHDT, CDR2 YYEEEE. The CDR3 nucleotides read TGTGCCAGCAGCTTTCAGGGGGCGACAGATACGCAGTATTTT. Protein sequence: CASSFQGATDTQYF.

This clone was seen only a few times. V and J are TRBV5-1 and TRBJ2-7, with 8 bases identical to TRBD1. Trimming cost V 4 bases and J 3 bases; bases outside gene matches: 3. There are 13 residues in the CDR3. The germline V gene encodes CDR1 SGHRS and CDR2 YFSETQ. The DNA of the CDR3 is TGCGCCAGCAGCCAGACAGGGGTCTACGAGCAGTACTTC. Its protein product is CASSQTGVYEQYF. The full variable domain, with the rest looked up from reference TRBV5-1 and TRBJ2-7, is KAGVTQTPRYLIKTRGQQVTLSCSPISGHRSVSWYQQTPGQGLQFLFEYFSETQRNKGNFPGRFSGRQFSNSRSEMNVSTLELGDSALYLCASSQTGVYEQYFGPGTRLTVT.

As DNA, the CDR3 is TGTGCCACCAGCAGAGATCGGGGGGCCCAAGAGACCCAGTACTTC. Translated: CATSRDRGAQETQYF. The chain combines TRBV15 with TRBJ2-5; tentative D call: TRBD2 (7 bases). Germline-derived CDR1 and CDR2 are LNHNV and YYDKDF (reference sequence). The germline V and J ends were trimmed by 0 bases and 1 base, with 9 bases remaining between them. There are 15 residues in the CDR3.

This clone appeared once. The genes are TRBV5-1 and TRBJ2-2; D remains unclear. Germline CDR1 SGHRS, CDR2 YFSETQ. V lost 0 bases to trimming and J lost 7 bases, with 16 bases between them. The CDR3 length is 16 residues. The CDR3 sequence: CASSLEVLLLSGELFF. The CDR3 region has the DNA TGCGCCAGCAGCTTGGAGGTACTCCTACTGAGCGGGGAGCTGTTTTTT. Full variable domain (missing parts from reference TRBV5-1 and TRBJ2-2): KAGVTQTPRYLIKTRGQQVTLSCSPISGHRSVSWYQQTPGQGLQFLFEYFSETQRNKGNFPGRFSGRQFSNSRSEMNVSTLELGDSALYLCASSLEVLLLSGELFFGEGSRLTVL.

This clone occurred a few times. The genes are TRBV5-1 and TRBJ1-1; no clear D gene. CDR1 and CDR2 (germline): SGHRS, YFSETQ. Trimming shortened V by 0 bases and J by 6 bases, and 9 bases separated the two germline ends. CDR3 length: 13 residues. CDR3 nucleotide sequence: TGCGCCAGCAGCTTGGGAAGGGTGGCTGAAGCTTTCTTT. Its translation: CASSLGRVAEAFF.

This clone was seen just once. The genes are TRBV27 and TRBJ1-5; TRBD1 might be the D (5 bases). This CDR3 region has 16 residues. Trimming stripped 6 bases from V and 8 bases from J, with 23 bases between. Germline CDR1 and CDR2: MNHEY and SMNVEV (reference sequence). In nucleotides, the CDR3 is TGTGCCAGCAGATCTCTCGGGACTGGGGTTGAAGAGCCCCAGCATTTT. It yields the protein CASRSLGTGVEEPQHF.

The gene calls are TRBV28 and TRBJ2-7; D may be TRBD1 or TRBD2 (5 bases each). Germline CDR1 and CDR2: MDHEN and SYDVKM. V dropped 9 bases and J dropped 3 bases, with 12 bases sitting between them. The CDR3 covers 12 residues. This CDR3 reads CASGTPFYEQYF. In DNA form, the CDR3 reads TGTGCCAGTGGGACCCCTTTCTACGAGCAGTACTTC. Based on the CDR3 plus reference TRBV28 and TRBJ2-7, the full variable domain is DVKVTQSSRYLVKRTGEKVFLECVQDMDHENMFWYRQDPGLGLRLIYFSYDVKMKEKGDIPEGYSVSREKKERFSLILESASTNQTSMYLCASGTPFYEQYFGPGTRLTVT.

V is TRBV4-1 and J is TRBJ2-2, with unresolved D. Deletions cut 0 bases from V and 1 base from J, with 15 bases between. The germline V gene encodes CDR1 MGHRA and CDR2 YSYEKL. The CDR3 contains 18 residues. The CDR3 spells CASSQDFATPLNTGELFF. DNA of the CDR3: TGCGCCAGCAGCCAAGATTTTGCCACACCCTTGAACACCGGGGAGCTGTTTTTT.

The chain recombines TRBV6-6 with TRBJ1-1; D is uncertain. This CDR3 contains 11 residues. Germline V gene lookup returns CDR1 MNHNY and CDR2 SVGAGI (reference sequence). Trimming shortened V by 8 bases and J by 0 bases, and 4 bases separated the two germline ends. DNA of the CDR3: TGTGCCAGCGGCTTGAACACTGAAGCTTTCTTT. Its translation: CASGLNTEAFF.

The chain links TRBV10-1 to TRBJ2-1; the match to TRBD2 covers 8 bases. The V gene's germline CDR1 is WNHNN and CDR2 SYGVQD (reference sequence). After removal of 3 bases from V and 0 bases from J, the junction contained 4 bases not matched to a gene. The CDR3 is made up of 16 amino acids. CDR3 sequence: CASSDVSGSSYNEQFF. The CDR3 nucleotides are TGCGCCAGCAGTGATGTGAGCGGGAGCTCCTACAATGAGCAGTTCTTC.

The chain joins TRBV7-2 to TRBJ2-7, with 8 bases lining up with TRBD2. The CDR3 consists of 15 residues. V was clipped by 2 bases and J by 7 bases; unmatched bases: 10. Germline V gives CDR1 SGHTA, CDR2 FQGNSA. This CDR3 is CASSLLTGGPGEQYF. CDR3 DNA: TGTGCCAGCAGCTTATTAACGGGAGGGCCGGGTGAGCAGTACTTC.

The CDR3 sequence is CASSPRGSNEKLFF. CDR3 sequence (DNA): TGTGCCAGCAGCCCGCGGGGCAGTAATGAAAAACTGTTTTTT. The V call is TRBV11-2, the J call TRBJ1-4; D might be TRBD1 (5 bases). The CDR3 totals 14 residues. Germline V gene data show CDR1 as SGHAT and CDR2 as FQNNGV. Trimming cost V 5 bases and J 4 bases, with 11 bases left between them.

The CDR3 sequence: CATSSRLASTYEQYF. Written as DNA, the CDR3 is TGTGCCACCAGCAGCCGACTAGCGTCAACCTACGAGCAGTACTTC. V and J are TRBV15 and TRBJ2-7, with 8 nucleotides matching TRBD2. V lost 3 bases and J lost 2; bases outside the gene matches: 6. The CDR3 has 15 residues. Germline CDR1 LNHNV, CDR2 YYDKDF (reference sequence). The full variable domain, its missing parts supplied by reference TRBV15 and TRBJ2-7, is DAMVIQNPRYQVTQFGKPVTLSCSQTLNHNVMYWYQQKSSQAPKLLFHYYDKDFNNEADTPDNFQSRRPNTSFCFLDIRSPGLGDTAMYLCATSSRLASTYEQYFGPGTRLTVT.

The rearrangement uses TRBV28 and TRBJ1-2; unclear D gene. The CDR3 covers 12 residues. Germline lookup yields CDR1 MDHEN and CDR2 SYDVKM. The V end was cut by 5 bases, the J end by 7 bases, with 11 bases between. Here the CDR3 DNA reads TGTGCCAGCAGTACCCCGGGCGGTGGCTACACCTTC. This sequence encodes CASSTPGGGYTF.

The V call is TRBV18, the J call TRBJ1-5; 8 bases are shared with TRBD1. With 7 bases clipped from V and 5 bases from J, the junction kept 4 bases outside the gene matches. Germline V gene data show CDR1 as KGHSH and CDR2 as LQKENI. The CDR3 consists of 13 residues. The CDR3, as DNA: TGTGCCAGCTTAGGACAGGGTGATCAGCCCCAGCATTTT. Residues: CASLGQGDQPQHF.